The 21 T cell receptor beta chains reported below all come from one sample, sequenced in a study of metastatic and nonmetastatic thyroid tumors. TCRdb re-analyzed the PCR reads using MiXCR. Of around 16,000 clones listed, less than 25% are singletons. Prior to thyroid surgery, none of the patients had received any treatment. The specimen sequenced was tumor tissue. The receptor set was obtained from a male donor with papillary thyroid cancer or a benign thyroid nodule (not recorded which). Some clones in this sample may be carry-over from other donors' samples.

This clone occurred many times. The chain employs TRBV15 and TRBJ1-1; TRBD1 is a possible D gene (6 bases). Germline CDR1 is LNHNV and CDR2 is YYDKDF (reference sequence). The CDR3 sequence is 14 residues long. V gave up 8 bases and J gave up 7 bases, with 20 bases separating them. CDR3 in amino acids: CATSRGQGEGEAFF. The CDR3 DNA is TGTGCCACCTCCCGGGGACAAGGGGAGGGTGAAGCTTTCTTT.

This clone was seen a handful of times. The chain has TRBV10-1 and TRBJ2-5; D tentatively reads TRBD1 or TRBD2 (5 bases each). Germline lookup yields CDR1 WNHNN and CDR2 SYGVQD (reference sequence). This CDR3 spans 15 amino acids. The germline V and J ends were trimmed by 2 bases and 1 base, with 11 bases remaining between them. DNA for the CDR3: TGCGCCAGCAGTGAGCTTCTTGGGACCCAAGAGACCCAGTACTTC. Translation gives CASSELLGTQETQYF.

This CDR3 reads CASSDDRYEQYF. CDR3 nucleotide sequence: TGTGCCAGCAGCGACGACCGCTACGAGCAGTACTTC. V gene TRBV6-1 combines with J gene TRBJ2-7; D remains unclear. The CDR3 length is 12 residues. Trimming removed 6 bases at V and 3 bases at J, with 9 bases between. The germline V gene encodes CDR1 MNHNS and CDR2 SASEGT.

By proportion, this clone is medium-sized (0.01 to 0.1%). The CDR3 here is CASSYVGEQYF. CDR3 sequence (DNA): TGTGCCAGCAGCTACGTGGGGGAGCAGTACTTC. The chain joins TRBV7-8 to TRBJ2-7; no definite D call. Looked up from germline, CDR1 is SGHVS and CDR2 is FQNEAQ. The CDR3 spans 11 residues. The ends were cut back, 4 bases at V and 7 bases at J, with 8 bases in the middle.

Worth noting for this clone: One end of the junction fails to match germline, which may point to a read error. This chain links TRBV20-1 with TRBJ2-1; 10 bases are a match to TRBD2. Looked up from germline, CDR1 is DFQATT and CDR2 is SNEGSKA (reference sequence). This CDR3 region has 16 residues. The CDR3 loop reads CSARGVRLAGVNVQFF. The CDR3 nucleotides are TGCAGTGCCAGAGGGGTGAGGCTAGCGGGGGTCAATGTGCAGTTCTTC.

This clone was observed a handful of times. This chain connects TRBV6-5 to TRBJ2-7, with unresolved D. Germline lookup yields CDR1 MNHEY and CDR2 SVGAGI. Between the trimmed V and J ends, which lost 0 bases and 0 bases, there was a span of 12 bases. This CDR3 has 16 amino acids. The CDR3 loop reads CASSYSSSSSSYEQYF. CDR3 sequence (DNA): TGTGCCAGCAGTTACTCGTCATCCAGCAGCTCCTACGAGCAGTACTTC.

In its sample, this clone is medium-sized. This sequence joins TRBV6-1 and TRBJ1-1, with TRBD1 as a possible D gene (5 bases). CDR3 length: 15 residues. The ends were cut back, 5 bases at V and 0 bases at J, with 13 bases in the middle. Germline CDR1 MNHNS, CDR2 SASEGT. CDR3 DNA sequence: TGTGCCAGCAGTCTACGTGGGACGGTGAACACTGAAGCTTTCTTT. This sequence encodes CASSLRGTVNTEAFF.

This chain uses TRBV4-1 with TRBJ2-3; D gene uncertain. Germline V CDR1 and CDR2: MGHRA, YSYEKL. V was trimmed by 3 bases and J by 1 base, leaving 5 bases between them. The CDR3 spans 13 residues. The CDR3 DNA is TGCGCCAGCAGCCAGCAGGGCACAGATACGCAGTATTTT. Translation gives CASSQQGTDTQYF.

This clone was recorded at least ten times. The chain joins TRBV29-1 to TRBJ2-3; D could derive from TRBD1 or TRBD2 (5 bases each). This CDR3 has 13 amino acids. V was trimmed by 5 bases and J by 4 bases, leaving 13 bases between them. Germline V gene data show CDR1 as SQVTM and CDR2 as ANQGSEA. CDR3 nucleotides: TGCAGCGTTCGGGGCCATGGAGCAGATACGCAGTATTTT. Translation gives CSVRGHGADTQYF.

This clone has a count of ten or more. The J gene is TRBJ2-7, the V gene TRBV19, with D unclear. With 9 bases removed from V and 3 bases from J, the gap between germline ends came to 9 bases. CDR3 length: 11 amino acids. Germline CDR1 is LNHDA and CDR2 is SQIVND (reference sequence). As DNA, the CDR3 is TGTGCCAGCTACGATGGCTACGAGCAGTACTTC. Encoded protein: CASYDGYEQYF.

The V call is TRBV6-2 or TRBV6-3, the J call TRBJ1-6; D is possibly TRBD1 (5 bases). This CDR3 has 16 amino acids. Germline CDR1 reads MNHEY; CDR2 reads SVGEGT. V was trimmed by 4 bases and J by 6 bases, leaving 16 bases between them. The CDR3 coding sequence is TGTGCCAGCAGTTCGGCAGGGAGTTCTAGTAATTCACCCCTCCACTTT. It encodes CASSSAGSSSNSPLHF.

This chain links TRBV11-1 with TRBJ2-7; D might be TRBD1 (6 bases). The germline CDR1 and CDR2 sequences are SGHAT and FQDESV (reference sequence). The CDR3 runs 14 residues. V was clipped by 5 bases and J by 0 bases, with 11 bases between them. The CDR3 loop reads CASSPGQSSYEQYF. Written as DNA, the CDR3 is TGTGCCAGCAGCCCGGGACAAAGCTCCTACGAGCAGTACTTC. Full variable domain (rest looked up from reference TRBV11-1 and TRBJ2-7): EAEVAQSPRYKITEKSQAVAFWCDPISGHATLYWYRQILGQGPELLVQFQDESVVDDSQLPKDRFSAERLKGVDSTLKIQPAELGDSAMYLCASSPGQSSYEQYFGPGTRLTVT.

This clone has more than one count but fewer than ten. The chain combines TRBV10-3 with TRBJ1-6; D call uncertain. Germline V gene data show CDR1 as ENHRY and CDR2 as SYGVKD. V lost 2 bases, J lost 9 bases, and 8 bases lay in between. The CDR3 contains 13 residues. This chain's CDR3 is CAISEREFSPLHF. The CDR3 DNA is TGTGCCATCAGTGAGCGGGAGTTTTCACCCCTCCACTTT.

This chain links TRBV7-8 with TRBJ1-6; no clear D gene. Germline-derived CDR1 and CDR2 are SGHVS and FQNEAQ. V lost 1 base, J lost 9 bases, and 7 bases lay in between. The CDR3 extends over 13 amino acids. The CDR3 nucleotides are TGTGCCAGCAGCTTAGGCCAGTTTTCACCCCTCCACTTT. Translation: CASSLGQFSPLHF.

This clone was found many times. V gene TRBV19 combines with J gene TRBJ2-1, with D unclear. Germline-derived CDR1 and CDR2 are LNHDA and SQIVND (reference sequence). V dropped 3 bases and J dropped 0 bases, with 9 bases sitting between them. This CDR3 has 15 residues. CDR3 coding DNA: TGTGCCAGTAGTATGAGCTCTAACTCCTACAATGAGCAGTTCTTC. Residues: CASSMSSNSYNEQFF.

The rearrangement links TRBV20-1 to TRBJ1-2, with D maybe TRBD1 (5 bases). Per the germline V gene, CDR1 is DFQATT and CDR2 is SNEGSKA (reference sequence). Trimming shortened V by 1 base and J by 4 bases, and 13 bases separated the two germline ends. The CDR3 consists of 14 residues. The CDR3 DNA reads TGCAGTGCTAGAGGGACCAGGGTCGGCTATGGCTACACCTTC. Translation gives CSARGTRVGYGYTF.

There are many counts of this clone. V usage is TRBV30 and J usage is TRBJ2-7, with 9 positions matching TRBD1. The germline V gene has CDR1 GTSNPN and CDR2 SVGIG (reference sequence). CDR3 length: 16 amino acids. Germline trimming cut 2 bases from V and 4 bases from J; bases unmatched to any gene: 12. CDR3 loop: CAWSPTLGTGNYEQYF. Here the CDR3 DNA reads TGTGCCTGGAGTCCTACGCTTGGGACAGGGAATTACGAGCAGTACTTC.

The chain joins TRBV2 to TRBJ1-3; D gene uncertain. The V and J ends lost 3 bases and 1 base respectively, with 10 bases between them. The length of the CDR3 is 15 residues. The germline gives CDR1 SNHLY, CDR2 FYNNEI. CDR3 region: CASSDFAASGNTIYF. The CDR3 DNA is TGTGCCAGCAGTGATTTTGCTGCGTCTGGAAACACCATATATTTT.

Sample share makes this clone medium-sized (0.01 to 0.1%). The chain links TRBV12-3 or TRBV12-4 to TRBJ1-4; TRBD1 might be the D (5 bases). The CDR3 is 15 amino acids. V was clipped by 6 bases and J by 7 bases, with 18 bases between them. The DNA for the CDR3 is TGTGCCAGCAGCAAGACAGCCACAGGACCTGAAAAACTGTTTTTT. Translation gives CASSKTATGPEKLFF.

The chain is built from TRBV6-1 and TRBJ1-6; D is uncertain. The CDR3 contains 15 residues. Trimming left V 1 base short and J 9 bases short, with 13 bases between. Germline CDR1 is MNHNS and CDR2 is SASEGT. CDR3 sequence reads: CASSEVESVSSPLHF. The CDR3 DNA sequence: TGTGCCAGCAGTGAAGTTGAGTCAGTCTCTTCACCCCTCCACTTT.

In its sample, this clone ranks as medium-sized. This sequence joins TRBV6-1 and TRBJ2-5, with 9 bases that match TRBD2. V dropped 6 bases and J dropped 5; count of bases not matched to a gene: 10. CDR1 MNHNS and CDR2 SASEGT come from the germline V gene. The CDR3 runs to 15 residues. CDR3 region: CASRDSSGIRETQYF. CDR3 in DNA: TGTGCCAGCAGGGACTCTAGCGGGATCCGGGAGACCCAGTACTTC.